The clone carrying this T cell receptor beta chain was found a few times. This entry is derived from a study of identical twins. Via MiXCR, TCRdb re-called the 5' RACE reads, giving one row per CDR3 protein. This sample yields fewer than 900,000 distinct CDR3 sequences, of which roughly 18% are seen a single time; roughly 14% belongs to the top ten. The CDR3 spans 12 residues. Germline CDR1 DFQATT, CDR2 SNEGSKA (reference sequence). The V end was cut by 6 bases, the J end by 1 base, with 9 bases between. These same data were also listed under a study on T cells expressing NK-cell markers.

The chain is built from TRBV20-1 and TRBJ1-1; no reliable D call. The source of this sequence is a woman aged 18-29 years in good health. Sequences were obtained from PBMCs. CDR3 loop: CSAVDGNTEAFF. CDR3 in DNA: TGCAGTGCCGTGGACGGGAACACTGAAGCTTTCTTT.